This is a list of T cell receptor beta chains from one sample in a study of metastatic and nonmetastatic thyroid tumors. TCRdb recomputed clones from the PCR reads via MiXCR. The repertoire consists of about 43,000 clones, with 3% to 3.5% occurring once and the leading ten covering roughly a tenth. Source material: blood. Receptors were obtained from a female donor with papillary thyroid cancer or a benign thyroid nodule (not recorded which). Some clones in this sample may be carry-over from other donors' samples. Both conserved end residues are part of each CDR3. The D gene is left open where the match is weak. Only some rows state a clone size, as once, few, many or a class for expanded clones.

size,D,V,J,CDR3,DNA
.,TRBD1,TRBV27,TRBJ2-2,CASRKTGITGELFF,TGTGCCAGCAGGAAGACAGGGATCACCGGGGAGCTGTTTTTT
.,TRBD2,TRBV2,TRBJ2-1,CASREGLAGGFEQFF,TGTGCCAGCAGGGAGGGACTAGCGGGAGGGTTTGAGCAGTTCTTC
.,TRBD2,TRBV13,TRBJ2-1,CASSSHRLARNNEQFF,TGTGCCAGCAGCTCTCACAGACTAGCGCGGAACAATGAGCAGTTCTTC
medium-sized,TRBD2,TRBV7-2,TRBJ2-1,CASSSRTSEVHNEQFF,TGTGCCAGCAGCTCGCGGACTAGCGAAGTACATAATGAGCAGTTCTTC
.,TRBD1,TRBV6-1,TRBJ1-1,CASSFPGQGDTEAFF,TGTGCCAGCAGTTTCCCCGGACAGGGCGACACTGAAGCTTTCTTT
many,.,TRBV25-1,TRBJ2-2,CASSLSGTRRSGELFF,TGTGCCAGCAGTCTATCCGGGACCCGAAGGTCGGGGGAGCTGTTTTTT
.,.,TRBV2,TRBJ2-2,CAISPGARPGELFF,TGTGCCATCTCCCCAGGGGCAAGACCCGGGGAGCTGTTTTTT
few,.,TRBV7-2,TRBJ2-2,CASSLRNTGELFF,TGTGCCAGCAGCCTAAGGAACACCGGGGAGCTGTTTTTT
many,TRBD2,TRBV7-8,TRBJ2-7,CASSQRLAGLIDEQYF,TGTGCCAGCAGCCAGCGACTAGCGGGACTCATTGACGAGCAGTACTTC
few,TRBD1,TRBV27,TRBJ1-6,CASSWDRGPSPLHF,TGTGCCAGCAGTTGGGACAGGGGGCCTTCACCCCTCCACTTT
few,.,TRBV19,TRBJ1-2,CASSTGRHYGYTF,TGTGCCAGTAGTACCGGACGGCACTATGGCTACACCTTC
many,.,TRBV3-1,TRBJ2-1,CASSQDSRDFRSRDEQFF,TGTGCCAGCAGCCAAGATTCGAGGGACTTCCGCTCACGCGATGAGCAGTTCTTC
few,.,TRBV25-1,TRBJ2-2,CASSGSITGELFF,TGTGCCAGCAGTGGCTCAATCACCGGGGAGCTGTTTTTT
many,.,TRBV6-1,TRBJ2-3,CASIRSPTGGDTQYF,TGTGCCAGCATCCGGTCGCCGACGGGCGGCGATACGCAGTATTTT
few,TRBD1,TRBV20-1,TRBJ2-7,CSAPNGGTGQCEQCF,TGCAGTGCTCCTAACGGTGGGACAGGGCAGTGCGAGCAGTGCTTC
.,.,TRBV6-1,TRBJ1-2,CASRGWQGGLLGYTF,TGTGCCAGCAGAGGATGGCAGGGTGGGCTGTTGGGCTACACCTTC
many,.,TRBV6-1,TRBJ1-1,CASRRGLNTEAFF,TGTGCCAGCAGGCGGGGATTGAACACTGAAGCTTTCTTT
few,TRBD2,TRBV6-2/TRBV6-3,TRBJ2-7,CASSKLAGGAYEQYF,TGTGCCAGCAGTAAATTAGCGGGAGGAGCCTACGAGCAGTACTTC
.,.,TRBV18,TRBJ2-2,CASSPQAGGRTGELFF,TGTGCCAGCTCACCCCAGGCCGGGGGAAGAACCGGGGAGCTGTTTTTT
.,.,TRBV6-2/TRBV6-3,TRBJ2-7,CATSWEGGNEQYF,TGTGCCACTTCGTGGGAGGGGGGCAACGAGCAGTACTTC
many,TRBD2,TRBV7-2,TRBJ2-7,CASSPWTSGRHSYEQYF,TGTGCCAGCAGCCCTTGGACTAGCGGGAGACATTCCTACGAGCAGTACTTC
few,TRBD1,TRBV3-1,TRBJ1-6,CASSSMDRGGSPLHF,TGTGCCAGCAGCTCGATGGACAGGGGAGGATCACCCCTCCACTTT
many,.,TRBV5-1,TRBJ2-1,CASSLYSLSYNEQFF,TGCGCCAGCAGCTTGTACTCTCTCTCCTACAATGAGCAGTTCTTC
.,.,TRBV6-1,TRBJ1-1,CASSEVTNTEAFF,TGTGCCAGCAGTGAGGTGACGAACACTGAAGCTTTCTTT
few,.,TRBV6-6,TRBJ2-7,CASSWQRGPYEQYF,TGTGCCAGCAGTTGGCAACGTGGTCCCTACGAGCAGTACTTC
many,TRBD1,TRBV7-8,TRBJ2-3,CASGTGELDTQYF,TGTGCCAGCGGGACAGGGGAATTAGATACGCAGTATTTT